This T cell receptor beta chain was found in a study of T cell responses to AZD1222 COVID-19 vaccine. Findings of the study overall: Seropositivity was recorded at baseline in only 6 or 7 AZD1222 recipients. Clonal diversity may have been underestimated, and the donors were mostly white British, with more females than males.

A note on this clone: Its specificity is not known.

Assay used: immunoSEQ multiplex PCR; TCRdb lists only in-frame clones, some missing. The repertoire includes tens of thousands of clones, around 80% of them detected once, and roughly a fifth sits in the top ten. The V and J ends lost 0 bases and 5 bases respectively, with 15 bases between them. CDR3 length: 16 amino acids. Germline CDR1 is LGHDT and CDR2 is YNNKEL (reference sequence). The sequence derives from an adult in good health. The chain joins TRBV3-1 (or the pseudogene TRBV3-2) to TRBJ2-3; D may be TRBD1 or TRBD2 (5 bases each). This material consisted of peripheral blood, taken on day 0 of AZD1222 vaccination. The CDR3 coding sequence is TGTGCCAGCAGCCAAGATTGGATGGGGGTGGGAGATACGCAGTATTTT. It codes for CASSQDWMGVGDTQYF.